These 9 T cell receptor beta chains were sequenced from one sample in a study of molecular identifiers for immune sequencing clone quantification. TCRdb re-called the PCR reads through MiXCR, storing one row per CDR3 protein. The sample lists some 680,000 distinct CDR3 sequences, 25% occurring once. Sequenced: naive CD8+ T cells from blood, with Jurkat cell RNA spiked in. Subset indicated: FACS-sorted CD8+CD4-CCR7+CD45RA+ naive T cells. These receptor sequences come from a human donor in good health. Some libraries in this study had Jurkat cell RNA spiked in.

This clonotype was seen a few times. V and J are TRBV6-1 and TRBJ2-1, with 9 positions matching TRBD1. The CDR3 is made up of 19 amino acids. Germline trimming cut 1 base from V and 12 bases from J; bases unmatched to any gene: 22. From germline, CDR1 is MNHNS and CDR2 SASEGT. The chain's CDR3 is CASSEEMGGTGWFLGAQFF. Written as DNA, the CDR3 is TGTGCCAGCAGTGAAGAGATGGGCGGGACAGGGTGGTTCTTGGGTGCGCAGTTCTTC.

This clonotype was counted a few times. The chain employs TRBV6-2 or TRBV6-3 and TRBJ2-7; D not resolved. CDR3 length: 13 amino acids. Trimming removed 2 bases at V and 3 bases at J, with 8 bases between. Germline CDR1 and CDR2: MNHEY and SVGEGT. DNA of the CDR3: TGTGCCAGCAGTTACCTTGGCATCTACGAGCAGTACTTC. Protein: CASSYLGIYEQYF.

This clonotype was detected a few times. The V gene is TRBV2, the J gene TRBJ2-7, with TRBD2 matching over 9 bases. V shed 7 bases and J 3 bases; nucleotides not matched to a gene: 16. The CDR3 is made up of 17 amino acids. Germline-derived CDR1 and CDR2 are SNHLY and FYNNEI. The CDR3 protein is CASNGASGKVEGYEQYF. The CDR3 region has the DNA TGTGCCAGCAATGGAGCTAGCGGGAAAGTAGAGGGCTACGAGCAGTACTTC.

The chain joins TRBV19 to TRBJ2-1; D is possibly TRBD2 (5 bases). This CDR3 region has 15 residues. Germline V lookup: CDR1 LNHDA, CDR2 SQIVND (reference sequence). Trimming removed 0 bases from V and 0 bases from J, with 6 bases in between. As DNA, the CDR3 is TGTGCCAGTAGTATAGACGGGGACTCCTACAATGAGCAGTTCTTC. As protein: CASSIDGDSYNEQFF.

On this clonotype itself: Possible read error: a much larger clone is one base away. V and J are TRBV4-3 and TRBJ1-1, with D tentatively TRBD1 (6 bases). Trimming shortened V by 8 bases and J by 3 bases, and 25 bases separated the two germline ends. Germline V CDR1 and CDR2: LGHNA, YSLEER. The CDR3 spans 17 residues. In nucleotides, the CDR3 is TGCGCCAGCGGCCCCGGGGACACCCGGTGGGTGCACACTGAAGCTTTCTTT. This gives the protein CASGPGDTRWVHTEAFF.

Only a few counts were recorded for this clonotype. The gene calls are TRBV6-6 and TRBJ2-7; possible D gene TRBD2, 5 bases. This CDR3 comprises 17 residues. CDR1 is MNHNY and CDR2 is SVGAGI in the germline V gene (reference sequence). Trimming took off 2 bases at V and 5 bases at J, with 22 bases between the two ends. In DNA form, the CDR3 reads TGTGCCAGCAGTTACGCGGCGGTGGCAGCCCCGCGGGACGAGCAGTACTTC. This translates into CASSYAAVAAPRDEQYF.

With regard to this clonotype: Since a much larger clone is just one base distant, this may be a read error. The chain uses TRBV4-1 and TRBJ1-5, with no clear D. CDR1 and CDR2 from the germline V gene are MGHRA and YSYEKL. This CDR3 region has 18 residues. The CDR3 nucleotides are TGCGCCAGCAGCCAATCGCTGGGTCGGACGCTATTCAATCAGCCCCAGCAGTTT. It is translated as CASSQSLGRTLFNQPQQF.

DNA of the CDR3: TGTGCCAGCAGTCCCGAGGCGGGGGGCACAGATACGCAGTATTTT. Amino acids: CASSPEAGGTDTQYF. The chain combines TRBV27 with TRBJ2-3, with 7 bases that match TRBD2. CDR3 length equals 15 residues. J gave up 1 base and V 5 bases, and 6 bases lay outside the gene matches. Germline loops: CDR1 MNHEY, CDR2 SMNVEV (reference sequence).

This clonotype was seen many times. This chain joins TRBV7-2 and TRBJ2-3; D is ambiguous. Looked up from germline, CDR1 is SGHTA and CDR2 is FQGNSA. The CDR3 consists of 13 residues. V was shortened by 1 base and J by 5 bases, with 7 bases between the two germline ends. CDR3 sequence: CASSLVGEDTQYF. The CDR3 DNA follows: TGTGCCAGCAGCTTAGTAGGCGAAGATACGCAGTATTTT.